The 12 T cell receptor beta chains below come from one sample, sequenced in a study of T-cell memory formation after mild COVID-19. From the 5' RACE reads, TCRdb called clonotypes with MiXCR, one entry per CDR3 protein. The sample consists of roughly 240,000 distinct CDR3 sequences, just over 15% of them appearing once. Material: PBMCs or a T cell subset sorted from them (not recorded which). The receptors originated from an adult woman who had mild COVID-19 (a few samples of this study predate the infection). Cell type and time point are not known.

This clonotype was seen only a few times. The genes are TRBV5-1 and TRBJ2-1; TRBD1 aligns across 9 bases. There are 15 residues in the CDR3. V lost 3 bases and J lost 8; bases outside the gene matches: 9. Germline CDR1 and CDR2: SGHRS and YFSETQ. In DNA, the CDR3 is TGCGCCAGCAGCTCAGTCGGGGACAGGGTCGATGAGCAGTTCTTC. It is translated as CASSSVGDRVDEQFF.

This clonotype appeared a few times. This CDR3 is CASSHRDADYGYTF. The CDR3 DNA sequence: TGCGCCAGCAGCCACAGGGATGCGGACTATGGCTACACCTTC. The chain is built from TRBV5-1 and TRBJ1-2, with a possible D match to TRBD1 (6 bases). V was cut by 4 bases and J by 3 bases, with 13 bases left in between. Per germline, CDR1 SGHRS and CDR2 YFSETQ. CDR3 length: 14 amino acids.

The chain recombines TRBV10-3 with TRBJ2-3; 11 positions agree with TRBD1. The CDR3 loop spans 16 amino acids. CDR1 is ENHRY and CDR2 is SYGVKD in the germline V gene. J lost 8 bases, V lost 3 bases, and 10 bases had no gene match. The CDR3 DNA follows: TGTGCCATCAGTGATGGACAGGGGGCAGTATCTGGTACGCAGTATTTT. Encoded protein: CAISDGQGAVSGTQYF.

This clonotype was seen ten or more times. This chain joins TRBV5-1 and TRBJ2-3; TRBD2 matches 7 bases. V dropped 1 base and J dropped 0; count of bases not matched to a gene: 5. CDR1 is SGHRS, CDR2 YFSETQ, per germline. The CDR3 covers 16 residues. CDR3 DNA: TGCGCCAGCAGCTTGTGGGCGGGGGTGAGCACAGATACGCAGTATTTT. Translated, it gives CASSLWAGVSTDTQYF.

CDR3 region: CASSLGRVGDTQYF. For the CDR3, the DNA is TGTGCCAGCAGCTTAGGGAGGGTCGGAGATACGCAGTATTTT. The chain links TRBV7-9 to TRBJ2-3; possibly TRBD2 for D (6 bases). Trimming cost V 1 base and J 5 bases, with 10 bases left between them. In germline, CDR1 is SEHNR, CDR2 FQNEAQ (reference sequence). The CDR3 is 14 residues long.

V and J are TRBV29-1 and TRBJ2-7, with 9 positions matching TRBD1. Germline V CDR1 and CDR2: SQVTM, ANQGSEA. V dropped 6 bases and J dropped 4; count of bases not matched to a gene: 7. The CDR3 sequence is 13 residues long. The CDR3 DNA reads as TGCAGCGTCTTTAACAGGGGGCGGTACGAGCAGTACTTC. It translates to CSVFNRGRYEQYF.

In this sample, this clonotype turned up a few times. The genes are TRBV7-9 and TRBJ2-7; D is possibly TRBD1 (5 bases). Germline-derived CDR1 and CDR2 are SEHNR and FQNEAQ (reference sequence). The CDR3 has 14 amino acids. The germline V and J ends were trimmed by 5 bases and 0 bases, with 11 bases remaining between them. The CDR3 here is CASSPLDNSYEQYF. The CDR3 DNA reads as TGTGCCAGCAGCCCGCTGGACAACTCCTACGAGCAGTACTTC.

The V and J genes are TRBV24-1 and TRBJ2-5; 11 nucleotides line up with TRBD2. CDR3 length equals 17 residues. From germline, CDR1 is KGHDR and CDR2 SFDVKD. The trim removed 4 bases at V and 1 base at J, leaving 7 bases unmatched. The CDR3 is CATSEGLAGGPQETQYF. The CDR3 DNA is TGTGCCACCAGTGAGGGGCTAGCGGGGGGCCCCCAAGAGACCCAGTACTTC.

This clonotype has more than one count but fewer than ten. The chain links TRBV27 to TRBJ2-6, with 9 bases fitting TRBD1. Per the germline V gene, CDR1 is MNHEY and CDR2 is SMNVEV (reference sequence). This CDR3 spans 19 amino acids. With V trimmed by 2 bases and J by 0 bases, 8 bases remained unmatched. CDR3 sequence: CASSLRGTGPYSGANVLTF. CDR3 DNA sequence: TGTGCCAGCAGTTTAAGAGGGACAGGGCCCTACTCTGGGGCCAACGTCCTGACTTTC.

The rearrangement links TRBV6-1 to TRBJ2-3; 7 positions agree with TRBD2. The CDR3 sequence is 14 residues long. J lost 5 bases, V lost 4 bases, and 6 bases had no gene match. CDR1 MNHNS and CDR2 SASEGT come from the germline V gene. The CDR3 is CASSVGGPEDTQYF. CDR3 in DNA: TGTGCCAGCAGTGTGGGAGGGCCCGAAGATACGCAGTATTTT.

Only a few counts were recorded for this clonotype. The CDR3 loop is CAISESTNEQFF. In DNA, the CDR3 is TGTGCCATCAGTGAGTCGACAAATGAGCAGTTCTTC. V usage is TRBV10-3 and J usage is TRBJ2-1; no clear D gene. This CDR3 contains 12 residues. The V and J ends lost 0 bases and 7 bases respectively, with 4 bases between them. From germline, CDR1 is ENHRY and CDR2 SYGVKD.

The CDR3 is CASSSYLFLTGTAYEQYF. The CDR3 nucleotides read TGTGCCAGCAGTTCCTACTTATTCTTAACCGGGACTGCCTACGAGCAGTACTTC. The chain couples TRBV27 to TRBJ2-7, with TRBD2 as a possible D gene (6 bases). V was trimmed by 4 bases and J by 2 bases, leaving 24 bases between them. CDR1 and CDR2 from the germline V gene are MNHEY and SMNVEV (reference sequence). This CDR3 region has 18 residues.